This T cell receptor (beta chain) was documented in a study of blood T cell repertoires in COVID-19. As for the study in general: The origin of the acute and convalescent COVID-19 samples was the United States, Italy and Spain. Sample material is recorded as cDNA or gDNA derived from T cells, B-cell-depleted T cells, or PBMCs.

Sequencing was performed with immunoSEQ multiplex PCR; in TCRdb, only in-frame clones are kept and a portion is missing. The profile shows roughly 180,000 clones, 80% to 85% of them singletons. Patients from Seattle were sampled longitudinally, starting during active infection. CDR3 length: 19 residues. The source material was peripheral blood. The V and J genes are TRBV21-1 and TRBJ2-1; TRBD2 reflects the table's D call only, with no check against the DNA. TRBV21-1 is flagged as a pseudogene. This receptor was obtained from a woman aged 40 to 50 with COVID-19, enrolled during active disease. CDR3 amino acids: CASSKGPKRGGRANNEQFF. The CDR3 region has the DNA TGTGCCAGCAGCAAAGGACCTAAAAGGGGCGGGAGGGCCAACAATGAGCAGTTCTTC.